This T cell receptor (beta chain) was sequenced during a study of identical twins. The CDR3 has 14 residues. Germline V gives CDR1 ENHRY, CDR2 SYGVKD. Trimming shortened V by 3 bases and J by 2 bases, and 11 bases separated the two germline ends. Overall study results and limits: The study found that models underestimated out-of-frame TCR alpha sharing in monozygotic twins.

In its sample, this clonotype was seen many times. Its matching antigen is unknown. A universal primer site came from template switching; cDNA carried unique molecular identifiers. TCRdb fed the 5' RACE reads into MiXCR, producing one record per CDR3 protein. The sample has nearly 900,000 distinct CDR3 sequences; 9% to 15% are singletons. The same data also went into a second study, on yellow fever vaccine responses in identical twins.

The rearrangement links TRBV10-3 to TRBJ2-7; D remains ambiguous. The source of this sequence is a young woman in good health. Sequencing was done on a sample of PBMCs. CDR3 loop: CAISEVARTYEQYV. The CDR3 nucleotides read TGTGCCATCAGTGAAGTGGCTAGAACCTACGAGCAGTACGTC.